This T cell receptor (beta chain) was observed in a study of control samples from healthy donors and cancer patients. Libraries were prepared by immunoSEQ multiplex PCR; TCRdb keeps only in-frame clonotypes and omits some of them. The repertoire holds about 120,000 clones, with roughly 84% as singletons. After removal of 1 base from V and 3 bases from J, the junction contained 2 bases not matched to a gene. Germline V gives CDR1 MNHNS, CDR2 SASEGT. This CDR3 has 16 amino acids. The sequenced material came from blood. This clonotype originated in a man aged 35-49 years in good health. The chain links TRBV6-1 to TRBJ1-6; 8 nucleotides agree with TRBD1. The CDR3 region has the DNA TGTGCCAGCAGTGAAGATGGGACAGGCTATAATTCACCCCTCCACTTT. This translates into CASSEDGTGYNSPLHF.